Below, 15 T cell receptor beta chains from the same sample are listed, as sequenced in a study of cytomegalovirus exposure and HLA in healthy donors. The PCR had 60 Vbeta and 13 Jbeta primers. The repertoire was sequenced with immunoSEQ multiplex PCR; TCRdb's copy has only in-frame clones and lacks some. The table has about 120,000 clones, 77% seen once. Material: PBMCs. Source of these receptors: a man between 18 and 29 years old in good health and CMV-seropositive.

The chain recombines TRBV14 with TRBJ1-1; D perhaps matches TRBD1 (5 bases). This CDR3 has 15 amino acids. The germline V and J ends were trimmed by 3 bases and 0 bases, with 11 bases remaining between them. Germline V gene data show CDR1 as SGHDN and CDR2 as FVKESK. The CDR3 DNA sequence: TGTGCCAGCAGCCAGCCGGGACTGTTGAACACTGAAGCTTTCTTT. Translated: CASSQPGLLNTEAFF.

The V and J genes are TRBV7-2 and TRBJ2-7; a weak D match, TRBD2 (5 bases). Trimming stripped 5 bases from V and 6 bases from J, with 11 bases between. CDR3 length equals 12 residues. The V gene's germline CDR1 is SGHTA and CDR2 FQGNSA. CDR3 sequence (DNA): TGTGCCAGCAGCCGAAGAGGGTTCGAGCAGTACTTC. Translating it yields CASSRRGFEQYF.

The gene calls are TRBV7-8 and TRBJ2-7; 8 bases map to TRBD2. V gave up 1 base and J gave up 2 bases; unmatched junction bases: 7. The CDR3 spans 16 residues. From germline, CDR1 is SGHVS and CDR2 FQNEAQ. The CDR3 nucleotides are TGTGCCAGCAGCTTAGATTACGGGGGGGACCCCTACGAGCAGTACTTC. This encodes CASSLDYGGDPYEQYF.

This clone was observed a few times. V usage is TRBV11-3 and J usage is TRBJ1-1; D perhaps matches TRBD1 (6 bases). Germline V lookup: CDR1 SGHNT, CDR2 YENEEA. The CDR3 consists of 14 residues. The ends were cut back, 8 bases at V and 1 base at J, with 14 bases in the middle. This CDR3 is CASPLGQTNTEAFF. The CDR3 coding sequence is TGTGCCAGCCCACTCGGACAGACGAACACTGAAGCTTTCTTT.

The chain has TRBV7-9 and TRBJ2-7; D is possibly TRBD1 (5 bases). CDR3 length: 14 amino acids. CDR1 is SEHNR and CDR2 is FQNEAQ in the germline V gene (reference sequence). Trimming left V 5 bases short and J 5 bases short, with 16 bases between. This CDR3 reads CASSPTARWDEQYF. The CDR3 nucleotides are TGTGCCAGCAGCCCGACAGCAAGGTGGGACGAGCAGTACTTC.

In its sample, this clone was seen a few times. This chain uses TRBV7-8 with TRBJ1-1, with 8 nucleotides matching TRBD1. Germline CDR1 SGHVS, CDR2 FQNEAQ. This CDR3 is built from 14 residues. The trim removed 5 bases at V and 1 base at J, leaving 3 bases unmatched. CDR3 DNA: TGTGCCAGCAGCCTAGGGACAGGGAACACTGAAGCTTTCTTT. Its protein is CASSLGTGNTEAFF. The variable domain in full, with the rest retrieved from reference TRBV7-8 and TRBJ1-1, is GAGVSQSPRYKVAKRGQDVALRCDPISGHVSLFWYQQALGQGPEFLTYFQNEAQLDKSGLPSDRFFAERPEGSVSTLKIQRTQQEDSAVYLCASSLGTGNTEAFFGQGTRLTVV.

V gene TRBV27 combines with J gene TRBJ1-5, with D possibly TRBD1 on 5 matching bases. This CDR3 has 14 residues. In germline, CDR1 is MNHEY, CDR2 SMNVEV (reference sequence). Trimming left V 5 bases short and J 6 bases short, with 14 bases between. The CDR3 region has the DNA TGTGCCAGCAGTCTTGGACAAGCCGGTCAGCCCCAGCATTTT. It codes for CASSLGQAGQPQHF.

The chain uses TRBV19 and TRBJ1-2; perhaps TRBD1 as D (5 bases). In germline, CDR1 is LNHDA, CDR2 SQIVND (reference sequence). V was pared by 2 bases and J by 3 bases, with 7 bases between. This CDR3 comprises 13 residues. The CDR3 loop is CASSIRGDYGYTF. DNA for the CDR3: TGTGCCAGTAGTATACGGGGGGACTATGGCTACACCTTC.

This chain joins TRBV29-1 and TRBJ2-5, with 12 bases lining up with TRBD2. The CDR3 has 15 residues. J was trimmed by 7 bases and V by 7 bases; bases with no gene match: 13. CDR1 and CDR2 (germline): SQVTM, ANQGSEA. CDR3 region: CSASTSSGGEGTQYF. DNA of the CDR3: TGCAGCGCGAGCACCTCTAGCGGGGGGGAGGGGACCCAGTACTTC.

This chain joins TRBV6-6 and TRBJ1-5; D not certain. Germline V gene data show CDR1 as MNHNY and CDR2 as SVGAGI (reference sequence). V was trimmed by 7 bases and J by 6 bases, leaving 13 bases between them. The CDR3 consists of 13 residues. The CDR3 loop is CASMRRDGQPQHF. The CDR3, as DNA: TGTGCCAGCATGAGGAGGGATGGTCAGCCCCAGCATTTT.

This clone was detected a few times. This chain joins TRBV6-4 and TRBJ2-2, with D possibly TRBD1 on 5 matching bases. V lost 0 bases, J lost 6 bases, and 5 bases lay in between. Germline CDR1 MRHNA, CDR2 SNTAGT. The CDR3 sequence is 13 residues long. CDR3 DNA: TGTGCCAGCAGTGACTCGGGGCCCGGGGAGCTGTTTTTT. Protein: CASSDSGPGELFF.

This clone was seen a handful of times. The V gene is TRBV2, the J gene TRBJ1-5; 7 bases are a match to TRBD1. Trimming cost V 7 bases and J 6 bases; bases outside gene matches: 6. This CDR3 spans 13 amino acids. Germline V gene lookup returns CDR1 SNHLY and CDR2 FYNNEI. The CDR3 protein is CASMEGAGQPQHF. The CDR3 DNA follows: TGTGCCAGCATGGAGGGGGCTGGTCAGCCCCAGCATTTT.

Comment on this clone: One junction end disagrees with the germline gene, perhaps due to a read error. The rearrangement uses TRBV7-9 and TRBJ1-2, with 8 bases matching TRBD1. In germline, CDR1 is SEHNR, CDR2 FQNEAQ (reference sequence). The CDR3 has 15 residues. CDR3 in DNA: TGTTCCAGCAGCCACGAACTGACAGGGGTGGATGGCTACACCTTC. Amino acids: CSSSHELTGVDGYTF.

The sample holds one count of this clone. The rearrangement joins TRBV6-1 to TRBJ1-4; no reliable D call. CDR1 and CDR2 from the germline V gene are MNHNS and SASEGT. This CDR3 spans 12 amino acids. With 5 bases removed from V and 7 bases from J, the gap between germline ends came to 8 bases. The CDR3 here is CASSSLGEKLFF. The CDR3 DNA sequence: TGTGCCAGCAGTTCCCTAGGTGAAAAACTGTTTTTT.

On this clone itself: The junction and the germline gene differ at one end; a read error may be behind it. The rearrangement joins TRBV7-7 to TRBJ1-1; D not resolved. The germline V gene encodes CDR1 SSHAT and CDR2 FNYEAQ (reference sequence). The CDR3 is made up of 13 amino acids. CDR3 nucleotide sequence: TGTGCTAGCAGCTTAACCAGGAACACTGAAGCTTTCTTT. It specifies CASSLTRNTEAFF.